This T cell receptor beta chain was retrieved from a study of vaccination effects on CD4 cells after COVID-19. The table came from immunoSEQ multiplex PCR; TCRdb's copy has only in-frame clones and leaves some out. The sample holds approximately 25,000 clones, about 70% seen once. Points on this clone: Its antigen is undetermined.

This CDR3 has 19 amino acids. V was clipped by 2 bases and J by 0 bases; unmatched bases: 6. The germline V gene encodes CDR1 SGHRS and CDR2 YFSETQ. Within the ViraFEST assay, antigen-specific CD4+ T cells underwent expansion with viral peptide pools prior to sequencing. CD4+ T cells were isolated after about eleven days of culture. Each participant was administered two doses of either the BNT162b2 or the mRNA-1273 vaccine. This chain joins TRBV5-1 and TRBJ2-3; 16 bases are a match to TRBD2. This sample comprised CD4+ T cells from PBMCs cultured with SARS-CoV-2 spike peptides, obtained after COVID-19 vaccination. The receptor comes from a human donor who received a COVID-19 vaccine. DNA of the CDR3: TGCGCCAGCAGCTTAGCGGGACTAGCGGGGGGGACTAGCACAGATACGCAGTATTTT. Its translation is CASSLAGLAGGTSTDTQYF. The entire variable domain, with the rest obtained from reference TRBV5-1 and TRBJ2-3, is as follows: KAGVTQTPRYLIKTRGQQVTLSCSPISGHRSVSWYQQTPGQGLQFLFEYFSETQRNKGNFPGRFSGRQFSNSRSEMNVSTLELGDSALYLCASSLAGLAGGTSTDTQYFGPGTRLTVL.